This TCR beta chain was found in a study of blood T cell repertoires in COVID-19. Study at large: Both acute and convalescent COVID-19 samples were obtained from the United States, Italy and Spain. PBMCs, B-cell-depleted T cells, or T cells were the source of the cDNA or gDNA that made up the material.

This clone was observed once. V shed 2 bases and J 3 bases; nucleotides not matched to a gene: 8. Looked up from germline, CDR1 is SGHTA and CDR2 is FQGTGA. The CDR3 totals 17 residues. Source study methods: For nucleated cells, counts were estimated from reference gene primer amplification. Libraries were prepared by immunoSEQ multiplex PCR; TCRdb keeps only in-frame clonotypes and omits some of them. The V and J calls and clone size are taken from that table; D and trimming were inferred from the DNA. The table shows about 130,000 clones, with 85% occurring only once. Sequences were obtained from peripheral blood. The genes are TRBV7-3 and TRBJ2-2; 8 positions match TRBD1. This TCR was recovered from a man of 80 years or more with active or convalescent COVID-19. CDR3 coding DNA: TGTGCCAGCAGCTTAGCCTCGACAGGGGCGGACACCGGGGAGCTGTTTTTT. Translation gives CASSLASTGADTGELFF.